The entry below gives a single TCR beta chain sequence along with its context. What it binds is unknown. The data derive from a study of shared clonotypes between healthy human individuals. Study-wide results and limits: The small donor group covered limited genetic and exposure diversity.

The data were produced by immunoSEQ multiplex PCR, yet TCRdb's version contains in-frame clones alone and is incomplete. The sample contains about a million clones, about three quarters of which appear only once. There are 16 residues in the CDR3. V lost 1 base, J lost 7 bases, and 17 bases lay in between. Germline V gene lookup returns CDR1 LNHNV and CDR2 YYDKDF (reference sequence). There were only Caucasian adults among the donors, and all lived in Nashville, Tennessee. The source of this sequence is a man aged 18 to 29 in good health. Sequencing was done on a sample of memory CD4+ T cells sorted from blood. Subset indicated: CD45RA-negative fraction. J is TRBJ2-1 and V is TRBV15; perhaps TRBD2 as D (6 bases). The CDR3 DNA sequence: TGTGCCACCAGCAGAGCGGGGGTAGAGTTGAGGAATGAGCAGTTCTTC. This codes for CATSRAGVELRNEQFF.